Following are 25 T cell receptor beta chains from one sample sequenced in a study of T cell responses to AZD1222 COVID-19 vaccine. Profiled with immunoSEQ multiplex PCR; TCRdb holds only in-frame clones, not every one. This table holds about 93,000 clones, about 86% found once. This sample comprised peripheral blood, obtained on day 0 of AZD1222 vaccination. Receptor source: an adult in good health.

The J gene is TRBJ2-7, the V gene TRBV21-1; the table's D call, TRBD1, was not checked against the DNA. TRBV21-1 is an annotated pseudogene. This CDR3 region has 13 residues. In nucleotides, the CDR3 is TGTGCCAGCAGGCCGACAGAAGTCTACGAGCAGTACTTC. This sequence encodes CASRPTEVYEQYF.

This clone has more than one count but fewer than ten. The chain uses TRBV9 and TRBJ2-2; D is ambiguous. Germline V gene data show CDR1 as SGDLS and CDR2 as YYNGEE. V dropped 0 bases and J dropped 0 bases, with 12 bases sitting between them. This CDR3 has 17 amino acids. The DNA for the CDR3 is TGTGCCAGCAGCGTAGAGGGCAGCTTAACGAACACCGGGGAGCTGTTTTTT. Its translation is CASSVEGSLTNTGELFF.

The V gene is TRBV19, the J gene TRBJ2-1; D not resolved. The germline V gene has CDR1 LNHDA and CDR2 SQIVND (reference sequence). CDR3 length equals 15 residues. V lost 3 bases and J 0 bases, leaving 9 bases between the germline ends. CDR3 residues: CASSIRYSSYNEQFF. Here the CDR3 DNA reads TGTGCCAGTAGTATCCGTTACTCCTCCTACAATGAGCAGTTCTTC.

The chain has TRBV2 and TRBJ1-6, with no clear D. Trimming cost V 4 bases and J 4 bases, with 8 bases left between them. Germline CDR1 SNHLY, CDR2 FYNNEI. The CDR3 spans 14 residues. In DNA, the CDR3 is TGTGCCAGCAGTGTTGACCAGTATAATTCACCCCTCCACTTT. Protein product: CASSVDQYNSPLHF.

The chain links TRBV5-1 to TRBJ2-2; 10 bases line up with TRBD2. V gave up 4 bases and J gave up 1 base; unmatched junction bases: 4. Germline CDR1 reads SGHRS; CDR2 reads YFSETQ. CDR3 length: 16 residues. The DNA of the CDR3 is TGCGCCAGCAGCACCTTAGCGGGGGGGAACACCGGGGAGCTGTTTTTT. It is translated as CASSTLAGGNTGELFF. The full variable domain, rest sourced from reference TRBV5-1 and TRBJ2-2, is KAGVTQTPRYLIKTRGQQVTLSCSPISGHRSVSWYQQTPGQGLQFLFEYFSETQRNKGNFPGRFSGRQFSNSRSEMNVSTLELGDSALYLCASSTLAGGNTGELFFGEGSRLTVL.

V is TRBV6-5 and J is TRBJ1-1, with a possible D match to TRBD1 (5 bases). Germline loops: CDR1 MNHEY, CDR2 SVGAGI. V was clipped by 6 bases and J by 0 bases, with 8 bases between them. The CDR3 is made up of 13 amino acids. CDR3: CASRRQMNTEAFF. CDR3 bases: TGTGCCAGCAGACGACAGATGAACACTGAAGCTTTCTTT.

This chain links TRBV6-5 with TRBJ2-5; a possible D gene is TRBD2 (6 bases). The CDR3 loop spans 15 amino acids. The V end was cut by 7 bases, the J end by 2 bases, with 17 bases between. Per germline, CDR1 MNHEY and CDR2 SVGAGI. This CDR3 is CASTGRGGGQETQYF. CDR3 nucleotides: TGTGCCAGCACCGGGCGGGGTGGAGGTCAAGAGACCCAGTACTTC.

This rearrangement joins TRBV5-6 to TRBJ2-3; D is unresolved. Trimming pared 1 base from V and 6 bases from J, leaving 6 bases between. Per the germline V gene, CDR1 is SGHDT and CDR2 is YYEEEE. CDR3 size: 12 residues. The CDR3 DNA reads TGTGCCAGCAGCTTGTACCGCGATACGCAGTATTTT. Translation: CASSLYRDTQYF. Looking up the rest from reference TRBV5-6 and TRBJ2-3 gives the full variable domain: DAGVTQSPTHLIKTRGQQVTLRCSPKSGHDTVSWYQQALGQGPQFIFQYYEEEERQRGNFPDRFSGHQFPNYSSELNVNALLLGDSALYLCASSLYRDTQYFGPGTRLTVL.

This sequence joins TRBV6-5 and TRBJ1-5; D not resolved. The CDR3 runs 13 residues. CDR1 is MNHEY, CDR2 SVGAGI, per germline. The germline V and J ends were trimmed by 6 bases and 9 bases, with 15 bases remaining between them. CDR3 DNA sequence: TGTGCCAGCAGCGGCGGCCTCCAGTGGCCCCAGCATTTT. It encodes CASSGGLQWPQHF.

CDR3 sequence: CASSGDNTGWNTEAFF. CDR3 DNA: TGTGCCAGCAGCGGAGACAATACAGGGTGGAACACTGAAGCTTTCTTT. The chain uses TRBV9 and TRBJ1-1, with a tentative D call TRBD1 (6 bases). The V and J ends lost 3 bases and 1 base respectively, with 16 bases between them. Germline V gene lookup returns CDR1 SGDLS and CDR2 YYNGEE. The CDR3 covers 16 residues.

This chain links TRBV5-1 with TRBJ2-1, with unresolved D. Germline V lookup: CDR1 SGHRS, CDR2 YFSETQ. Trimming removed 1 base at V and 8 bases at J, with 10 bases between. The CDR3 sequence is 13 residues long. CDR3 residues: CASSLRAPDEQFF. For the CDR3, the DNA is TGCGCCAGCAGCTTGCGGGCTCCGGATGAGCAGTTCTTC.

This clone occurred a few times. The CDR3: CSAQGTQLFF. DNA of the CDR3: TGCAGTGCACAGGGTACCCAACTGTTTTTT. The genes are TRBV20-1 and TRBJ1-4; weak D call: TRBD1 (6 bases). In germline, CDR1 is DFQATT, CDR2 SNEGSKA (reference sequence). The CDR3 is 10 amino acids. Trimming shortened V by 6 bases and J by 12 bases, and 11 bases separated the two germline ends.

This chain links TRBV7-9 with TRBJ1-4; D is undetermined. V dropped 5 bases and J dropped 0 bases, with 13 bases sitting between them. This CDR3 is 16 amino acids long. CDR1 and CDR2 (germline): SEHNR, FQNEAQ (reference sequence). CDR3 in DNA: TGTGCCAGCAGCCCACAGAGGGTAGCAACTAATGAAAAACTGTTTTTT. Encoded protein: CASSPQRVATNEKLFF.

In this sample, this clone turned up a few times. The V and J genes are TRBV11-2 and TRBJ2-7; D is unresolved. From germline, CDR1 is SGHAT and CDR2 FQNNGV. The CDR3 contains 13 residues. Deletions cut 1 base from V and 4 bases from J, with 8 bases between. CDR3 residues: CASSLGVVYEQYF. The CDR3 DNA sequence: TGTGCCAGCAGCTTAGGCGTAGTTTACGAGCAGTACTTC.

The V call is TRBV21-1, the J call TRBJ1-4. TRBV21-1 corresponds to a pseudogene. The CDR3 extends over 16 amino acids. The CDR3, as DNA: TGTGCCAGCAGCCCCCCGGTCGTTGCAACTAATGAAAAACTGTTTTTT. This sequence encodes CASSPPVVATNEKLFF.

As DNA, the CDR3 is TGTGCCAGCAGTAGCGGGACATCACAGGATACGCAGTATTTT. Translating gives CASSSGTSQDTQYF. The chain is built from TRBV6-4 and TRBJ2-3; D is perhaps TRBD2 (7 bases). V lost 5 bases and J lost 6, with 15 bases in between. Germline V CDR1 and CDR2: MRHNA, SNTAGT. The CDR3 consists of 14 residues.

This clone was detected only once. This chain connects TRBV24-1 to TRBJ2-1; D is perhaps TRBD1 (6 bases). The CDR3 runs 16 residues. The V end lost 2 bases, the J end lost 5 bases, and 15 bases lay between the germline ends. Germline V gene sequence: CDR1 KGHDR, CDR2 SFDVKD. In DNA, the CDR3 is TGTGCCACCAGTGATTCCCAATTGACAGGTAACAATGAGCAGTTCTTC. Protein product: CATSDSQLTGNNEQFF.

The sample holds one count of this clone. This rearrangement joins TRBV6-5 to TRBJ2-2; 7 nucleotides agree with TRBD2. The CDR3 contains 15 residues. CDR1 and CDR2 from the germline V gene are MNHEY and SVGAGI. V trimming: 4 bases; J trimming: 6 bases; junction bases outside the gene matches: 8. The CDR3 sequence is CASSSQTSLAGELFF. CDR3 in DNA: TGTGCCAGCAGTTCCCAGACTAGCTTGGCCGGGGAGCTGTTTTTT.

This clone showed up many times. This chain joins TRBV27 and TRBJ2-1, with 11 bases that match TRBD1. CDR3 length equals 15 residues. Germline loops: CDR1 MNHEY, CDR2 SMNVEV (reference sequence). V was pared by 6 bases and J by 6 bases, with 7 bases of the junction left unmatched. In DNA, the CDR3 is TGTGCCAGCAGACTAGGACAGGGGGCCATCAATGAGCAGTTCTTC. Translation gives CASRLGQGAINEQFF.

The chain has TRBV7-9 and TRBJ2-5; 9 bases line up with TRBD1. The trim removed 11 bases at V and 2 bases at J, leaving 9 bases unmatched. CDR3 length: 14 residues. In germline, CDR1 is SEHNR, CDR2 FQNEAQ (reference sequence). Here the CDR3 DNA reads TGTGCCGCGGGACAGGGTCGAGATCAAGAGACCCAGTACTTC. This encodes CAAGQGRDQETQYF. The full variable domain, with the rest looked up from reference TRBV7-9 and TRBJ2-5, is DTGVSQNPRHKITKRGQNVTFRCDPISEHNRLYWYRQTLGQGPEFLTYFQNEAQLEKSRLLSDRFSAERPKGSFSTLEIQRTEQGDSAMYLCAAGQGRDQETQYFGPGTRLLVL.

Remarks on this clone: This specimen includes other DNA sequences encoding the same CDR3. The rearrangement links TRBV3-1 (or the pseudogene TRBV3-2) to TRBJ2-5; TRBD2 agrees at 8 bases. The CDR3 extends over 14 amino acids. The V segment lost 1 base and the J segment 2 bases; nucleotides outside the gene matches: 0. Germline loops: CDR1 LGHDT, CDR2 YNNKEL (reference sequence). CDR3 protein: CASSQAGGQETQYF. For the CDR3, the DNA is TGTGCCAGCAGCCAAGCGGGGGGGCAAGAGACCCAGTACTTC.

This chain joins TRBV6-5 and TRBJ1-2; D uncertain. V lost 7 bases to trimming and J lost 1 base, with 13 bases between them. The CDR3 extends over 14 amino acids. Germline V gives CDR1 MNHEY, CDR2 SVGAGI. The CDR3 protein is CASTRLGVNYGYTF. The CDR3 coding sequence is TGTGCCAGCACCCGCCTTGGGGTTAACTATGGCTACACCTTC.

The chain joins TRBV30 to TRBJ1-1; no clear D gene. This CDR3 region has 13 residues. The V and J ends lost 0 bases and 3 bases respectively, with 8 bases between them. The germline gives CDR1 GTSNPN, CDR2 SVGIG (reference sequence). DNA for the CDR3: TGTGCCTGGAGTGTATCTTGGGACACTGAAGCTTTCTTT. Its protein product is CAWSVSWDTEAFF.

This clone was counted a single time. V and J are TRBV27 and TRBJ1-5; D not certain. Germline CDR1 MNHEY, CDR2 SMNVEV (reference sequence). Trimming removed 2 bases from V and 7 bases from J, with 9 bases in between. The CDR3 has 13 amino acids. CDR3 DNA: TGTGCCAGCAGTTTAAGGCAGAAACAGCCCCAGCATTTT. It encodes CASSLRQKQPQHF.

The chain carries TRBV9 and TRBJ2-3; 7 bases fit TRBD2. The CDR3 is made up of 15 amino acids. Germline-derived CDR1 and CDR2 are SGDLS and YYNGEE. V was pared by 1 base and J by 2 bases, with 4 bases of the junction left unmatched. The CDR3 coding sequence is TGTGCCAGCAGCGTACTAGCGGAACACACAGATACGCAGTATTTT. Translating gives CASSVLAEHTDTQYF.